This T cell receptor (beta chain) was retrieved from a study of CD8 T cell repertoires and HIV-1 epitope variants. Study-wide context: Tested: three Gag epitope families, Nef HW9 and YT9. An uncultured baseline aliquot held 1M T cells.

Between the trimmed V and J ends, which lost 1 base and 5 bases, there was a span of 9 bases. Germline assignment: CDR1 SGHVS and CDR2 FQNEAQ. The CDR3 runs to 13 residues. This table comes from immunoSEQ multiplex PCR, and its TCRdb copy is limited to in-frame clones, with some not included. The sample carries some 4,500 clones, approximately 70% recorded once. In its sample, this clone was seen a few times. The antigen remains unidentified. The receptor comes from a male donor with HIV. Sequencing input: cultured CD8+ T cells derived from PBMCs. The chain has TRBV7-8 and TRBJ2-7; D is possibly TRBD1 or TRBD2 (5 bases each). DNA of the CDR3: TGTGCCAGCAGCTTAGGGGGGTTCGACGAGCAGTACTTC. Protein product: CASSLGGFDEQYF.